One and the same sample provided the 3 T cell receptor beta chains below, sequenced in a study of T cells in Graves' hyperthyroidism and ophthalmopathy. Authors of the study amplified TCR beta CDR3 regions from RNA transcripts. Carried out on the TCR CDR3, a first-round RT-PCR used the HTBI primer set. TCRdb reprocessed the multiplex PCR reads with MiXCR, giving one entry per CDR3 protein. Found here are approximately 260,000 distinct CDR3 sequences, approximately 16% of them singletons; the top ten hold under 35%. The sequencing input was blood. Receptors were obtained from a woman aged 50 to 65 with Graves' hyperthyroidism that later progressed to Graves' ophthalmopathy.

This clonotype showed up many times. This rearrangement joins TRBV12-3 or TRBV12-4 to TRBJ2-1; 7 nucleotides agree with TRBD2. The CDR3 runs 12 residues. Unmatched junction bases numbered 4, after V lost 5 bases and J lost 9 bases. CDR3 sequence: CASSHGGTEQFF. As DNA, the CDR3 is TGTGCCAGCAGTCACGGGGGGACTGAGCAGTTCTTC.

The V call is TRBV20-1, the J call TRBJ2-4; possibly TRBD1 or TRBD2 for D (6 bases each). The germline CDR1 and CDR2 sequences are DFQATT and SNEGSKA (reference sequence). The CDR3 loop spans 16 amino acids. Trimming removed 5 bases at V and 0 bases at J, with 17 bases between. CDR3 sequence (DNA): TGCAGTGCTGAAGGGGGGCGGTACCTAGCCAAAAACATTCAGTACTTC. Residues: CSAEGGRYLAKNIQYF.

This clonotype was detected only a few times. The chain is built from TRBV3-1 and TRBJ2-1, with D possibly TRBD1 on 6 matching bases. V lost 0 bases to trimming and J lost 2 bases, with 17 bases between them. The CDR3 totals 18 residues. Germline V gives CDR1 LGHDT, CDR2 YNNKEL (reference sequence). The CDR3 spells CASSQEDSNYLTYNEQFF. CDR3 in DNA: TGTGCCAGCAGCCAAGAGGACAGTAATTACTTAACCTACAATGAGCAGTTCTTC.